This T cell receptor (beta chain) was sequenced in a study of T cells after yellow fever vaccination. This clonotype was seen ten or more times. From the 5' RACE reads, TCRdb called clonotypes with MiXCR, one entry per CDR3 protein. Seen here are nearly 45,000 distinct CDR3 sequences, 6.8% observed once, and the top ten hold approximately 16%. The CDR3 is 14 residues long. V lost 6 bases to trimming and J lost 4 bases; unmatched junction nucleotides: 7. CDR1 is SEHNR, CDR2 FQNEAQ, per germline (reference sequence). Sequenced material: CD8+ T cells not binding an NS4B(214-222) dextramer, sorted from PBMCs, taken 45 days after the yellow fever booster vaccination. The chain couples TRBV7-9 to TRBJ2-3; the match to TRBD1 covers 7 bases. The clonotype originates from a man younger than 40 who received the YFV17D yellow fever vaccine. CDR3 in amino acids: CASRKTGVADTQYF. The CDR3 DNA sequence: TGTGCCAGCAGGAAAACAGGGGTAGCAGATACGCAGTATTTT.